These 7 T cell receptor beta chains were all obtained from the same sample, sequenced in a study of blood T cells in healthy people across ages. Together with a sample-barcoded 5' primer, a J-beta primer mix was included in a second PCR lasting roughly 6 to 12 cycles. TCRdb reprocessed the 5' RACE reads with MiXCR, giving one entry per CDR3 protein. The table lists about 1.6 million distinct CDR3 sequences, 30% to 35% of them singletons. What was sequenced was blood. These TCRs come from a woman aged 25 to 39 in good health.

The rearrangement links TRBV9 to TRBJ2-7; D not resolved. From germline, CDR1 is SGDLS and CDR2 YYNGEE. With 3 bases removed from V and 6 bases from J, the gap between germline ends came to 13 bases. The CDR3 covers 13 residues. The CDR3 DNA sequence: TGTGCCAGCAGCGCCGCTCCTAGAAGCGAGCAGTACTTC. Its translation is CASSAAPRSEQYF.

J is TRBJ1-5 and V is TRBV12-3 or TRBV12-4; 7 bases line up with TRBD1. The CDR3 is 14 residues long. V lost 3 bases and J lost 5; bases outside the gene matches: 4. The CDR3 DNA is TGTGCCAGCAGTTTTGACAGGGCATATCAGCCCCAGCATTTT. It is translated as CASSFDRAYQPQHF.

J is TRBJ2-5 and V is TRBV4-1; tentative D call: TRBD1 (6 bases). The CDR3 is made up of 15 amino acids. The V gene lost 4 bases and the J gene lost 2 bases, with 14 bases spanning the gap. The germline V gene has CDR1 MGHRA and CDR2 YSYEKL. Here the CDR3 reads CASSRVDRTQETQYF. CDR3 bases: TGCGCCAGCAGCCGCGTAGACAGGACACAAGAGACCCAGTACTTC.

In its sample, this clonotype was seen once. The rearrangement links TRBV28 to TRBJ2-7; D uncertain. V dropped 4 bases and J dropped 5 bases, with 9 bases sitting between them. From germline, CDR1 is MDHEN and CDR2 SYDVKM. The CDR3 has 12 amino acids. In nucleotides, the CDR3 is TGTGCCAGCAGTTCATACCTGAACGAGCAGTACTTC. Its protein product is CASSSYLNEQYF.

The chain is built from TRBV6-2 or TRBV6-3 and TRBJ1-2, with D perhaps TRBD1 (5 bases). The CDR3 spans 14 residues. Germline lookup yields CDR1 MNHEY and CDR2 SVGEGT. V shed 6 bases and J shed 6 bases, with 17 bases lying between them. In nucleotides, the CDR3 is TGTGCCAGCAGGGGGGTACTTTCACTGAATGGCTACACCTTC. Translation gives CASRGVLSLNGYTF.

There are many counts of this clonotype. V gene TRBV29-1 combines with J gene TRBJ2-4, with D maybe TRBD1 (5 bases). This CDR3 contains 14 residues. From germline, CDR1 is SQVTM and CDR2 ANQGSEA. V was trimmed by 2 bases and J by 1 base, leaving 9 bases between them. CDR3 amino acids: CSVERAGAKNIQYF. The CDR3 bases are TGCAGCGTTGAAAGGGCAGGGGCCAAAAACATTCAGTACTTC.

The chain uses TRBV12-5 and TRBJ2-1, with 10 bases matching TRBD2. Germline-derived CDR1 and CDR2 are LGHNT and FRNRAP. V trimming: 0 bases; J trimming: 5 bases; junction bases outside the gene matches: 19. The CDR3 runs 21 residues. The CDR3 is CASGLVIPFAASGRAHNEQFF. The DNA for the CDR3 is TGTGCTAGTGGTTTGGTAATTCCTTTCGCGGCTAGCGGGAGAGCCCACAATGAGCAGTTCTTC.